What follows describes a single T cell receptor beta chain. This specimen belongs to a study of control samples from healthy donors and cancer patients. Libraries were prepared by immunoSEQ multiplex PCR; TCRdb keeps only in-frame clonotypes and omits some of them. Among 150,000 to 200,000 clones, more than 90% were seen once, and the ten largest hold around 1.4%. CDR1 and CDR2 from the germline V gene are SGDLS and YYNGEE. This CDR3 comprises 15 residues. V was cut by 0 bases and J by 3 bases, with 11 bases left in between. The origin of this receptor is a man aged 25 to 45 in good health. Sample: blood. This chain links TRBV9 with TRBJ2-3; the D is unclear. CDR3 sequence (DNA): TGTGCCAGCAGCGTAGGCCCTGGTAGGACAGATACGCAGTATTTT. Its protein product is CASSVGPGRTDTQYF. Looking up the rest from reference TRBV9 and TRBJ2-3 gives the full variable domain: DSGVTQTPKHLITATGQRVTLRCSPRSGDLSVYWYQQSLDQGLQFLIQYYNGEERAKGNILERFSAQQFPDLHSELNLSSLELGDSALYFCASSVGPGRTDTQYFGPGTRLTVL.